The clone carrying this T cell receptor (beta chain) was seen a handful of times. Its antigen is not identified. CDR1 and CDR2 from the germline V gene are WNHNN and SYGVQD (reference sequence). V was cut by 11 bases and J by 4 bases, with 8 bases left in between. This CDR3 is 10 amino acids long. Assay used: immunoSEQ multiplex PCR; TCRdb lists only in-frame clones, some missing. Altogether roughly 100,000 clones are present, about 93% being singletons, with the ten largest covering about 0.62%. These data are taken from a study of siplizumab effects on memory and regulatory T cells. Findings of the study overall: Unstimulated naive T cells seemed to show more diversity than memory cells did, and they also seemed to be among the major contributors to the alloresponse.

The sequence was collected from a human donor in good health. Sequenced material: Tregs sorted from blood. V and J are TRBV10-1 and TRBJ1-2; D is ambiguous. CDR3 sequence (DNA): TGCGCCCCACCCCCCTATGGCTACACCTTC. Translating gives CAPPPYGYTF.